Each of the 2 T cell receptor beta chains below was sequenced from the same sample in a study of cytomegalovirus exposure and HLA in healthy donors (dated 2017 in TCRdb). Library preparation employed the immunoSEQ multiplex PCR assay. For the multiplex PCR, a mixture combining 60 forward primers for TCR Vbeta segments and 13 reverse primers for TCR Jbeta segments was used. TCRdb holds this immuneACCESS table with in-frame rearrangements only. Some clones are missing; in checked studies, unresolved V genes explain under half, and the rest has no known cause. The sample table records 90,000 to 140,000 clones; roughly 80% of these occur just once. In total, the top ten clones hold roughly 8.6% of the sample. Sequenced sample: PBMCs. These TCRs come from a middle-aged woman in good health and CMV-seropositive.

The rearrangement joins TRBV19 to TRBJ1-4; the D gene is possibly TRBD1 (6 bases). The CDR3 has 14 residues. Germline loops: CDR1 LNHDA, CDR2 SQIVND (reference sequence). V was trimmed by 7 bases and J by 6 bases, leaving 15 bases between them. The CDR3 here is CASNGVGTYEKLFF. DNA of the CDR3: TGTGCCAGTAATGGGGTCGGGACATATGAAAAACTGTTTTTT.

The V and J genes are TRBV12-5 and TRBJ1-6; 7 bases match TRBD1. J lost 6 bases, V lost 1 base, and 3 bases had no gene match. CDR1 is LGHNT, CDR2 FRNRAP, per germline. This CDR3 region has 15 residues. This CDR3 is CASGLGDSTNSPLHF. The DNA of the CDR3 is TGTGCTAGTGGTTTGGGGGACAGCACTAATTCACCCCTCCACTTT.